Listed below are T cell receptor beta chains from one sample, sequenced in a study of technical replicates of blood from four donors. TCRdb's table, derived via immunoSEQ multiplex PCR, lists solely in-frame clones and lacks some. Of under 45,000 clones listed, about 96% are singletons. Sequenced input: T cells isolated from PBMCs. The source is a human donor in good health. CDR3s include the opening cysteine and the closing phenylalanine or tryptophan. D genes are given only for firm matches. Not all rows give a size; the values are once, few, many and, for expanded clones, a class.

cdr3_aa d_call v_call clone_size j_call
CASSGRVGELFF TRBD2 TRBV6-5 - TRBJ2-2
CASSSTRNTMNTEAFF - TRBV7-9 - TRBJ1-1
CAWSSGGGETQYF TRBD1 TRBV30 - TRBJ2-5
CASMVYTTEAFF - TRBV6-1 - TRBJ1-1
CASSPGGTYGYTF TRBD1 TRBV11-2 - TRBJ1-2
CAISEEEAQAQPQHF - TRBV10-3 once TRBJ1-5
CASSLLANYGYTF - TRBV28 - TRBJ1-2
CASSRLLGDRTNYGYTF TRBD1 TRBV5-4 - TRBJ1-2
CSVDMGRNEQFF - TRBV29-1 - TRBJ2-1
CASSSLGTGYSTDTQYF - TRBV28 - TRBJ2-3
CASSFPSTGELFF - TRBV28 - TRBJ2-2
CASSPLRTDAF - TRBV7-9 - TRBJ1-2
CASSYRGHTYNEQFF TRBD1 TRBV6-5 - TRBJ2-1
CASSLGSFQVVEETQYF - TRBV11-3 - TRBJ2-5
CASTPRVTGELFF - TRBV6-1 once TRBJ2-2
CASRPGQEVSYGYTF TRBD1 TRBV19 - TRBJ1-2
CAISVAQNYGYTF - TRBV10-3 - TRBJ1-2
CASTSGRGTDTQYF TRBD2 TRBV6-6 - TRBJ2-3
CASSDREGGYTF TRBD1 TRBV27 - TRBJ1-2
CASSLAGSGELFF - TRBV27 once TRBJ2-2
CASSKQGEQYF - TRBV6-5 - TRBJ2-7
CASSSLDLTGTAYEQYF TRBD1 TRBV11-3 once TRBJ2-7
CASTNPTGGNYGYTF TRBD1 TRBV6-5 - TRBJ1-2
CASSPGRRDTYEQYF - TRBV25-1 - TRBJ2-7
CASSNLPGTSGYEQYF TRBD2 TRBV5-1 - TRBJ2-7
CASSPRWDSNMNTEAFF TRBD1 TRBV7-8 - TRBJ1-1
CASSKAGTEAFF - TRBV6-6 - TRBJ1-1
CASSAVGIEAFF - TRBV7-2 - TRBJ1-1
CAWEDSMNTEAFF - TRBV30 - TRBJ1-1
CASTPGLAGAGEQYF TRBD2 TRBV6-1 - TRBJ2-7
CASSGTGEQETQYF - TRBV5-6 - TRBJ2-5
CASSQDYKGEGPNTQYF - TRBV4-2 - TRBJ2-3
CATLGQLNTEAFF TRBD1 TRBV6-1 once TRBJ1-1
CAISLGEVGKETQYF - TRBV10-3 - TRBJ2-5
CASSLSGASGARGTQYF TRBD2 TRBV27 - TRBJ2-5
CASSLATASSGNTIYF - TRBV5-1 - TRBJ1-3
CSVEGVSGEVYEQYF - TRBV29-1 - TRBJ2-7
CASSGFSGSALNEQFF TRBD2 TRBV9 - TRBJ2-1
CASSFRVSVNEQFF - TRBV27 once TRBJ2-1
CAREGGATPEAFF - TRBV2 - TRBJ1-1
CASSLDLAGGGQYF TRBD2 TRBV7-2 once TRBJ2-3
CASSVGGSGETQYF - TRBV9 - TRBJ2-5
CASSHSGRARETQYF TRBD2 TRBV7-2 - TRBJ2-5
CAIKSSGSSFHNEQFF TRBD2 TRBV10-3 - TRBJ2-1
CASRSSGTGELFF - TRBV6-5 - TRBJ2-2
CASRYRTGERTPDTDTQYF - TRBV7-9 - TRBJ2-3
CAWSLLVGQGTAFF TRBD1 TRBV30 - TRBJ1-1
CASSVVVYEQYF - TRBV9 - TRBJ2-7